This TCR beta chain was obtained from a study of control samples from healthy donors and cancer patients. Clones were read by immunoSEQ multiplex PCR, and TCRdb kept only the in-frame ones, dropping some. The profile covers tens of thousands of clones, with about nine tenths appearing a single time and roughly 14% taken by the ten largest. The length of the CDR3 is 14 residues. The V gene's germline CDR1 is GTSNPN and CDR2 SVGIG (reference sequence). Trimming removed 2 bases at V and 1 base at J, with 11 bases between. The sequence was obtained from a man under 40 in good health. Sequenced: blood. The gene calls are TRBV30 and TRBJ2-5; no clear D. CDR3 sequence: CAWSLARRQETQYF. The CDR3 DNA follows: TGTGCCTGGAGTTTAGCCCGACGCCAAGAGACCCAGTACTTC.